The 11 T cell receptor beta chains presented below share a single source sample, sequenced in a study of neurological immune-mediated disorders. Each CDR3 protein gets one entry after TCRdb re-called the 5' RACE reads with MiXCR. Among over 60,000 distinct CDR3 sequences listed, 4% to 6% were seen once. The sample comprised PBMCs. These receptors all come from a woman in her 30s with multiple sclerosis.

The table lists this clonotype with many counts. V is TRBV20-1 and J is TRBJ1-5; unclear D gene. Trimming stripped 3 bases from V and 0 bases from J, with 6 bases between. CDR1 is DFQATT, CDR2 SNEGSKA, per germline (reference sequence). This CDR3 spans 13 amino acids. The CDR3 sequence is CSARRYSNQPQHF. In nucleotides, the CDR3 is TGCAGTGCTAGGAGGTATAGCAATCAGCCCCAGCATTTT.

This clonotype was seen repeatedly, ten times or more. The chain employs TRBV12-3 or TRBV12-4 and TRBJ2-1, with 8 positions matching TRBD1. The CDR3 totals 14 residues. The V gene end was trimmed by 6 bases and the J gene end by 10 bases; junction bases not matched to a gene: 11. CDR3 nucleotides: TGTGCCAGCAGCCCTCCCTCGGGGGACAGGGAGCAGTTCTTC. Residues: CASSPPSGDREQFF.

On this clonotype itself: A much larger clone differs by one base, so this may be a read error. V usage is TRBV12-3 or TRBV12-4 and J usage is TRBJ2-7, with D possibly matching TRBD2 (5 bases). The CDR3 covers 11 residues. The CDR3 bases are TGTGCCAGCAGTTTTCAGTGGGAGCGGTACTTC. Protein sequence: CASSFQWERYF.

Note on this clonotype: This could be a read error, since a much larger clone is one nucleotide away. The chain is built from TRBV5-1 and TRBJ1-2, with TRBD1 as a possible D gene (6 bases). There are 15 residues in the CDR3. The germline V gene encodes CDR1 SGHRS and CDR2 YFSETQ. V was clipped by 5 bases and J by 4 bases, with 18 bases between them. The CDR3 nucleotides read TGCGCCAGCAGACATACTACAGGGACGAGCTATGGCTACACCTTC. As protein: CASRHTTGTSYGYTF. Supplemented by reference TRBV5-1 and TRBJ1-2, the full variable domain reads KAGVTQTPRYLIKTRGQQVTLSCSPISGHRSVSWYQQTPGQGLQFLFEYFSETQRNKGNFPGRFSGRQFSNSRSEMNVSTLELGDSALYLCASRHTTGTSYGYTFGSGTRLTVV.

The sample holds many counts of this clonotype. The V call is TRBV11-1, the J call TRBJ2-3; D perhaps matches TRBD1 (5 bases). This CDR3 region has 16 residues. V was shortened by 3 bases and J by 3 bases, with 16 bases between the two germline ends. Germline CDR1 reads SGHAT; CDR2 reads FQDESV (reference sequence). This CDR3 is CASSFYPQGRTDTQYF. The DNA of the CDR3 is TGTGCCAGCAGCTTTTACCCCCAGGGTCGAACAGATACGCAGTATTTT.

CDR3 bases: TGCAGTGCTAGGACGGGACTAGGCAATGAGCAGTTCTTC. Translating it yields CSARTGLGNEQFF. The chain joins TRBV20-1 to TRBJ2-1, with TRBD2 matching 8 bases. The CDR3 runs to 13 residues. Trimming at V came to 3 bases and at J to 6 bases, leaving 4 bases not matched to a gene. Germline CDR1 DFQATT, CDR2 SNEGSKA (reference sequence).

This clonotype has at least ten counts. This chain's CDR3 is CASSHRGQGGQPQHF. In nucleotides, the CDR3 is TGTGCCAGCAGCCATCGGGGCCAGGGGGGGCAGCCCCAGCATTTT. The chain links TRBV6-5 to TRBJ1-5, with 7 bases fitting TRBD1. The CDR3 runs 15 residues. V dropped 6 bases and J dropped 7; count of bases not matched to a gene: 12. The germline CDR1 and CDR2 sequences are MNHEY and SVGAGI.

This clonotype was counted ten times or more. The chain links TRBV29-1 to TRBJ2-2; D is uncertain. CDR3 length: 12 residues. Between the trimmed V and J ends, which lost 4 bases and 0 bases, there was a span of 3 bases. In germline, CDR1 is SQVTM, CDR2 ANQGSEA. The DNA of the CDR3 is TGCAGCGTTGCTTCGAACACCGGGGAGCTGTTTTTT. Translation gives CSVASNTGELFF.

This clonotype was seen at least ten times. It may be a read error: a sequence one base away is much more abundant. The rearrangement links TRBV7-8 to TRBJ1-2, with 7 bases matching TRBD1. Germline V gives CDR1 SGHVS, CDR2 FQNEAQ. Losses at the gene ends were 1 base for V and 2 bases for J; bases not matched to a gene: 4. The CDR3 totals 15 residues. CDR3 coding DNA: TGTGCCAGCAGCTTAGTGGGACAGAAAAACTATGGCTACACCTTC. It yields the protein CASSLVGQKNYGYTF.

This clonotype has ten or more counts. The chain uses TRBV5-1 and TRBJ1-6, with D perhaps TRBD1 (5 bases). CDR1 is SGHRS and CDR2 is YFSETQ in the germline V gene. Trimming removed 4 bases at V and 9 bases at J, with 17 bases between. CDR3 length: 15 residues. CDR3 DNA: TGCGCCAGCAGCCGCCGGGACCAAAAGGGTTCACCCCTCCACTTT. Translation gives CASSRRDQKGSPLHF.

This clonotype showed up many times. The J gene is TRBJ2-7, the V gene TRBV5-1, with 10 bases aligning to TRBD2. The CDR3 runs to 19 residues. Per the germline V gene, CDR1 is SGHRS and CDR2 is YFSETQ. V dropped 1 base and J dropped 4; count of bases not matched to a gene: 17. In DNA, the CDR3 is TGCGCCAGCAGCTTGAGGCAAGCGGGAGGGTATCCGGACATTTACGAGCAGTACTTC. Translating gives CASSLRQAGGYPDIYEQYF.